This T cell receptor (beta chain) emerged from a study of shared clonotypes between healthy human individuals (dated by TCRdb to 2020 to 2021). Some background on the complete study: The cohort included a few men and a couple of women between 18 and 49 years of age. Per donor, three plates each were used for CD4 naive and CD4 memory, two for CD8 naive, and one for CD8 memory. The study deeply sequenced blood TCR repertoires of five healthy adults to estimate repertoire size and the extent of clonotype sharing between individuals. To increase sequencing depth and limit assay-specific biases, TCR repertoire library preparation and sequencing were carried out by different laboratories using diverse techniques. Per donor, leukapheresis produced somewhere between about 0.8 and 9 billion PBMCs. Results the study describes overall, beyond this receptor: Because the study included a small number of donors, the genetic and exposure-history diversity represented was limited. Pairwise subsampling indicated that sequencing depth was expected to affect the degree of clonotype sharing among donors. Even with the large sequencing depth, rarefaction of the sorted-subset datasets indicated that sequencing was incomplete. Compared with non-shared clonotypes, clonotypes shared by all four sorted-subset donors had higher generation probabilities. Sampling was limited to blood, and TCR repertoires in tissue likely differ from TCR repertoires in blood. Naive subsets generally had larger estimated clonotype richness than memory subsets did. Sharing across four donors was observed for about 5% of naive CD4, 3% to 3.5% of naive CD8, 2% to 2.5% of memory CD4, and around 0.44% of memory CD8 clonotypes.

Turning to this clone: The target of this receptor is not known. No base qualities exist here, and no much larger clone lies one base off it.

CDR1 and CDR2 were assigned from the germline V gene as KGHSH and LQKENI. For this chain, trimming is 4 bases at the V end and 5 bases at the J end, and the number of junction bases without a gene match is 5. The CDR3, cysteine through phenylalanine, is 13 amino acids long. Only CDR3 DNA is held: 39 bases, read in frame from base 1. Donors were healthy HIV-negative adults with no recently reported acute infections or vaccinations. Every donor was a Caucasian adult living in Nashville, Tennessee, USA. CD4+ T cells were enriched by magnetic negative selection, after which naive cells were positively selected on CD45RA and the negative fraction was taken as the memory subset. After blood collection by leukapheresis, PBMCs were isolated using Ficoll-Histopaque density gradient centrifugation and then cryopreserved in the vapor phase of liquid nitrogen. Purity and quantity of every magnetically sorted T cell population were checked by analytical flow cytometry. From each sorted fraction, genomic DNA was isolated and quantified by UV absorbance on a Nanodrop 2000c.

TCR CDR3 regions were amplified from genomic DNA by multiplex PCR using the deep immunoSEQ assay. Genomic DNA extracted from each cell subset was distributed evenly over all wells of several immunoSEQ 96-well plates, and each plate served as one replicate. For sorted subsets, each replicate PCR was loaded with approximately 190 ng genomic DNA, equivalent to 30,000 or so T cell genomes. The purified libraries were quantified using a Qubit 3.0 fluorometer, sized with a Bioanalyzer 2100, and then quantified again using the KAPA Library Quantification kit. Every immunoSEQ 96-well plate was sequenced on a dedicated single-read 150-cycle Illumina NextSeq 550 flow cell. Per the source publication's procedure: The immunoSEQ output contained only junctional sequences without quality scores, so filtering could not match that applied to full-length reads. To assign V/J genes and CDR3, sequences were annotated using PyIR, a Python wrapper for IgBLAST v1.9, with IMGT germline references. Reads were removed for weak V/J assignments (E-value above 1e-6), missing CDR3, stop codons, out-of-frame junctions, or ambiguous translated residues. A V3J clonotype was defined by an identical inferred V gene, J gene, and CDR3 amino acid sequence. The percentage overlap between two repertoires was calculated by dividing the number of shared unique clonotypes by the size of the smaller repertoire. RTK rarefaction, the Chao1 estimator, and Recon v2.1 estimates of unobserved clonotypes were used to assess repertoire richness. OLGA was used to compute generation probabilities for all TCRbeta clonotypes that the gDNA method yielded from several donors. Sourced from immuneACCESS, this table was stored by TCRdb with only in-frame sequences that have V and J called. A share of the clones is absent; for the studies checked, an unresolved V gene accounts for under half, and the remainder has no known explanation. That table supplies the V and J calls and clone size; D and trimming were determined from the DNA. This sample holds roughly 2.5 million clones; roughly 92% were observed only once. The ten largest clones add up to roughly 0.13% of the sample.

This TCR derives from a man aged 18 to 35 in good health. Sequenced: naive CD4+ T cells sorted from blood. The cell subset or site label, as the study defines it: CD45RA+ positively selected. The receptor chain draws on TRBV18 and TRBJ2-7; TRBD2 agrees with 7 junctional bases. The CDR3 reads CASSRGGSNEQYF. The bases are TGTGCCAGCTCACGGGGAGGGTCGAACGAGCAGTACTTC.